These 18 T cell receptor beta chains were sequenced from one sample in a study of cytotoxic CD8 clonotypes in ibrutinib-treated CLL. Some clones are missing from TCRdb's copy, which holds only in-frame ones; the method was immunoSEQ multiplex PCR. The sample includes about 76,000 clones, around four fifths of them seen just once. The sample consisted of PBMCs, taken after 24 months of ibrutinib treatment. Receptor source: a human donor with chronic lymphocytic leukemia.

The chain couples TRBV9 to TRBJ2-3, with 12 bases identical to TRBD2. The V and J ends lost 0 bases and 0 bases, in that order; junction bases with no gene match: 5. The germline CDR1 and CDR2 sequences are SGDLS and YYNGEE. The CDR3 loop spans 18 amino acids. The CDR3 loop is CASSVGPSGRESTDTQYF. DNA for the CDR3: TGTGCCAGCAGCGTAGGCCCTAGCGGGAGGGAAAGCACAGATACGCAGTATTTT.

The gene calls are TRBV30 and TRBJ1-1; 8 nucleotides line up with TRBD1. Germline loops: CDR1 GTSNPN, CDR2 SVGIG (reference sequence). V lost 0 bases and J lost 8; bases outside the gene matches: 5. The CDR3 is made up of 13 amino acids. DNA of the CDR3: TGTGCCTGGAGTGTGATTCGACAGGGGGAAGCTTTCTTT. Translating gives CAWSVIRQGEAFF. The variable domain in full, completed from reference TRBV30 and TRBJ1-1, reads SQTIHQWPATLVQPVGSPLSLECTVEGTSNPNLYWYRQAAGRGLQLLFYSVGIGQISSEVPQNLSASRPQDRQFILSSKKLLLSDSGFYLCAWSVIRQGEAFFGQGTRLTVV.

The chain couples TRBV7-2 to TRBJ1-4; weak D call: TRBD1 (6 bases). CDR3 length equals 15 residues. Germline CDR1 reads SGHTA; CDR2 reads FQGNSA. V lost 3 bases and J 4 bases, leaving 12 bases between the germline ends. CDR3 protein: CASSFPGVINEKLFF. The CDR3 nucleotides read TGTGCCAGCAGCTTTCCAGGGGTGATTAATGAAAAACTGTTTTTT.

The chain recombines TRBV11-2 with TRBJ2-5; D is ambiguous. Germline assignment: CDR1 SGHAT and CDR2 FQNNGV. There are 14 residues in the CDR3. Trimming took off 5 bases at V and 7 bases at J, with 17 bases between the two ends. In DNA, the CDR3 is TGTGCCAGCAGCCAGTCCGGCGTCTTCGGGACCCAGTACTTC. This encodes CASSQSGVFGTQYF.

V gene TRBV28 combines with J gene TRBJ2-7; possibly TRBD2 for D (5 bases). This CDR3 has 13 residues. The germline CDR1 and CDR2 sequences are MDHEN and SYDVKM. V lost 2 bases to trimming and J lost 2 bases, with 7 bases between them. The CDR3 region has the DNA TGTGCCAGCAGTTTACTAGCCCCCTACGAGCAGTACTTC. This encodes CASSLLAPYEQYF.

This chain uses TRBV5-1 with TRBJ2-3; D might be TRBD1 (6 bases). Germline CDR1 is SGHRS and CDR2 is YFSETQ. This CDR3 has 14 amino acids. Trimming removed 4 bases from V and 6 bases from J, with 15 bases in between. The CDR3 spells CASSLDRVEDTQYF. The CDR3 nucleotides are TGCGCCAGCAGCCTGGACAGAGTTGAGGATACGCAGTATTTT. Filled out from reference TRBV5-1 and TRBJ2-3, the complete variable domain reads KAGVTQTPRYLIKTRGQQVTLSCSPISGHRSVSWYQQTPGQGLQFLFEYFSETQRNKGNFPGRFSGRQFSNSRSEMNVSTLELGDSALYLCASSLDRVEDTQYFGPGTRLTVL.

The rearrangement joins TRBV29-1 to TRBJ2-7; 7 positions agree with TRBD2. With V trimmed by 6 bases and J by 3 bases, 11 bases remained unmatched. Germline values: CDR1 SQVTM, CDR2 ANQGSEA. The CDR3 loop spans 14 amino acids. The CDR3 DNA follows: TGCAGCGTCCTCGGGTACCAGCGGGGCTACGAGCAGTACTTC. It codes for CSVLGYQRGYEQYF.

V usage is TRBV7-3 and J usage is TRBJ2-3; no definite D call. V was cut by 3 bases and J by 1 base, with 8 bases left in between. CDR1 and CDR2 (germline): SGHTA, FQGTGA. The CDR3 consists of 14 residues. The CDR3 nucleotides read TGTGCCAGCAGCTTTGGGTCCGGCACAGATACGCAGTATTTT. Translating gives CASSFGSGTDTQYF.

Comments on this clone: Additional DNA sequences in this sample encode the identical CDR3. The chain uses TRBV18 and TRBJ1-2; D gene uncertain. Per the germline V gene, CDR1 is KGHSH and CDR2 is LQKENI. V was cut by 3 bases and J by 3 bases, with 8 bases left in between. This CDR3 is 13 amino acids long. The CDR3 loop is CASSPGSDYGYTF. The DNA for the CDR3 is TGTGCCAGCTCACCGGGCTCGGACTATGGCTACACCTTC. The whole variable domain, remainder taken from reference TRBV18 and TRBJ1-2, is NAGVMQNPRHLVRRRGQEARLRCSPMKGHSHVYWYRQLPEEGLKFMVYLQKENIIDESGMPKERFSAEFPKEGPSILRIQQVVRGDSAAYFCASSPGSDYGYTFGSGTRLTVV.

CDR3 nucleotides: TGTGCCAGTAGTTCCCGCTACGGGCAGGGAATTTATTCCGATATCGCAGATACGCAGTATTTT. Residues: CASSSRYGQGIYSDIADTQYF. The chain recombines TRBV19 with TRBJ2-3; perhaps TRBD1 as D (5 bases). Trimming stripped 5 bases from V and 4 bases from J, with 34 bases between. The CDR3 has 21 residues. Germline-derived CDR1 and CDR2 are LNHDA and SQIVND (reference sequence).

This rearrangement joins TRBV7-2 to TRBJ2-3; 12 nucleotides agree with TRBD2. CDR3 size: 17 residues. CDR1 and CDR2 from the germline V gene are SGHTA and FQGNSA. J lost 2 bases, V lost 5 bases, and 8 bases had no gene match. CDR3 region: CASSPPSGRANTDTQYF. The CDR3, as DNA: TGTGCCAGCAGCCCTCCTAGCGGGAGGGCCAACACAGATACGCAGTATTTT.

The V and J genes are TRBV4-2 and TRBJ2-2, with D unresolved. With 0 bases removed from V and 4 bases from J, the gap between germline ends came to 6 bases. Germline V gene lookup returns CDR1 LGHNA and CDR2 YNFKEQ. This CDR3 has 14 residues. The CDR3: CASSQEVGTGELFF. CDR3 sequence (DNA): TGTGCCAGCAGCCAAGAGGTGGGCACCGGGGAGCTGTTTTTT.

This chain uses TRBV4-2 with TRBJ2-7; a weak D match, TRBD2 (5 bases). CDR3 length equals 15 residues. The germline V gene has CDR1 LGHNA and CDR2 YNFKEQ. Trimming pared 0 bases from V and 3 bases from J, leaving 12 bases between. The CDR3 protein is CASSQESELGYEQYF. CDR3 DNA: TGTGCCAGCAGCCAAGAGTCTGAACTAGGCTACGAGCAGTACTTC.

This clone has just one count. The chain employs TRBV29-1 and TRBJ2-5, with D possibly being TRBD2 (6 bases). The germline gives CDR1 SQVTM, CDR2 ANQGSEA. The CDR3 has 15 amino acids. Trimming cost V 3 bases and J 4 bases, with 18 bases left between them. CDR3 protein: CSVEGTHGRRETQYF. For the CDR3, the DNA is TGCAGCGTTGAGGGGACTCACGGGAGAAGAGAGACCCAGTACTTC.

Only one count was recorded for this clone. The genes are TRBV5-1 and TRBJ1-4, with unresolved D. Trimming shortened V by 3 bases and J by 8 bases, and 17 bases separated the two germline ends. The V gene's germline CDR1 is SGHRS and CDR2 YFSETQ. CDR3 length equals 15 residues. CDR3 sequence: CASSSRAATGEKLFF. The CDR3 DNA follows: TGCGCCAGCAGCTCCCGGGCCGCAACTGGGGAAAAACTGTTTTTT.

The V and J genes are TRBV9 and TRBJ2-3, with D possibly TRBD2 on 6 matching bases. Deletions cut 0 bases from V and 0 bases from J, with 11 bases between. CDR3 length equals 16 residues. Germline CDR1 and CDR2: SGDLS and YYNGEE. CDR3 residues: CASSVEASASTDTQYF. The DNA for the CDR3 is TGTGCCAGCAGCGTAGAGGCTAGCGCTAGCACAGATACGCAGTATTTT.

The CDR3 loop reads CASSQGTGEIETQYF. CDR3 coding DNA: TGTGCCAGCAGCCAAGGGACAGGGGAGATCGAGACCCAGTACTTC. V gene TRBV4-2 combines with J gene TRBJ2-5; 9 bases are shared with TRBD1. This CDR3 region has 15 residues. With V trimmed by 1 base and J by 5 bases, 5 bases remained unmatched. Germline V gene sequence: CDR1 LGHNA, CDR2 YNFKEQ.

The rearrangement joins TRBV5-6 to TRBJ2-3; TRBD2 might be the D (5 bases). Per germline, CDR1 SGHDT and CDR2 YYEEEE. Trimming stripped 4 bases from V and 4 bases from J, with 16 bases between. The CDR3 spans 15 residues. The CDR3 DNA is TGTGCCAGCAGCCTCCGGGCCCTGAGGGCAGATACGCAGTATTTT. Protein: CASSLRALRADTQYF.